Given below is one TCR beta chain in context. Its target is unknown. Once obtained from cultured CD4+ T cells, the DNA was sequenced using the Oncomine TCR Beta short-read assay. Each CDR3 protein gets one entry after TCRdb re-called the PCR reads with MiXCR. The sample lists over 9,000 distinct CDR3 sequences; roughly 25% were seen once. This sample was taken from a study of vaccination and CD4 T cells after COVID-19. Treatment denoted: approximately 9-day PBMC culture with coronavirus spike peptide pools or control peptides (ViraFEST assay). The sequencing here drew on CD4+ T cells from blood, cultured in vitro, taken after SARS-CoV-2 vaccination. The sequence was obtained from a human donor who had recovered from COVID-19.

CDR3 loop: CSARDLGRTEAFF. CDR3 DNA: TGCAGTGCTAGAGATCTCGGGAGGACTGAAGCTTTCTTT. V is TRBV20-1 and J is TRBJ1-1; D is undetermined. Germline assignment: CDR1 DFQATT and CDR2 SNEGSKA (reference sequence). The V and J ends lost 0 bases and 5 bases respectively, with 10 bases between them. CDR3 length: 13 residues.